A single sample is the source of the 5 T cell receptor beta chains below, sequenced in a study of identical twins (dated by TCRdb to the mid-2010s). Receptors were amplified or captured by 5' RACE. Reads for this sample came from an Illumina HiSeq 2000. The public reads were reanalyzed by TCRdb: fastp trimming at Q25, MiXCR alignment, in-frame beta chains only. Rows with a matching CDR3 protein are joined into one entry that keeps the most common DNA and genes. This sample has around 480,000 distinct CDR3 sequences in its table, and about 14% of those were observed once. Around 0.48% of the sample is in the top ten clones. These data also featured in a second study, about yellow fever vaccine responses in identical twins.

Specimen: CD4+ T cells sorted from blood. The source is a young woman in good health.

The rearrangement joins TRBV18 to TRBJ1-1; no definite D call. Germline assignment: CDR1 KGHSH and CDR2 LQKENI. V lost 0 bases to trimming and J lost 6 bases, with 5 bases between them. CDR3 length equals 12 residues. The CDR3 coding sequence is TGTGCCAGCTCACCACCTGGCGCTGAAGCTTTCTTT. Its translation is CASSPPGAEAFF.

The chain employs TRBV6-5 and TRBJ2-4, with a weak D call TRBD1 (6 bases). This CDR3 is 15 amino acids long. Between the trimmed V and J ends, which lost 2 bases and 7 bases, there was a span of 15 bases. Germline assignment: CDR1 MNHEY and CDR2 SVGAGI. CDR3 protein: CASSYVQGGGNIQYF. Written as DNA, the CDR3 is TGTGCCAGCAGTTACGTACAGGGTGGGGGTAACATTCAGTACTTC.

The chain recombines TRBV12-3 or TRBV12-4 with TRBJ1-1, with 7 bases lining up with TRBD1. J was trimmed by 6 bases and V by 6 bases; bases with no gene match: 10. The CDR3 length is 14 residues. The CDR3 is CASSTQGGIAEAFF. CDR3 coding DNA: TGTGCCAGCAGCACTCAGGGGGGTATCGCTGAAGCTTTCTTT.

This clonotype was detected only a few times. The chain links TRBV27 to TRBJ1-1; a weak D match, TRBD1 (5 bases). Germline V lookup: CDR1 MNHEY, CDR2 SMNVEV (reference sequence). Deletions cut 6 bases from V and 5 bases from J, with 16 bases between. The length of the CDR3 is 14 residues. CDR3 nucleotides: TGTGCCAGCAGCCCCCTGACCGGGGGGACTGAAGCTTTCTTT. Encoded protein: CASSPLTGGTEAFF.

The CDR3 DNA reads as TGTGCCAGCAGTGCCTTAATGCCGCAGTATTTT. As protein: CASSALMPQYF. J is TRBJ2-3 and V is TRBV11-2; no definite D call. CDR1 and CDR2 from the germline V gene are SGHAT and FQNNGV. V gave up 6 bases and J gave up 10 bases, with 11 bases separating them. The CDR3 covers 11 residues.